The 27 T cell receptor beta chains listed next were all sequenced from one sample in a study of shared clonotypes between healthy human individuals. Method: immunoSEQ multiplex PCR; TCRdb's copy keeps in-frame clones and lacks some. This sample carries about 2 million clones, 85% to 95% of them seen once, and the ten largest clones take 0.13%. The sequenced sample consisted of naive CD4+ T cells sorted from blood. Subset reported: CD45RA+ positively selected. Source of these receptors: a man aged 18 to 30 in good health.

The rearrangement joins TRBV7-9 to TRBJ2-1; 15 bases fit TRBD2. CDR3 size: 17 residues. V dropped 5 bases and J dropped 7; count of bases not matched to a gene: 9. Germline loops: CDR1 SEHNR, CDR2 FQNEAQ (reference sequence). CDR3 sequence (DNA): TGTGCCAGCAGCCCAGAGGGGACTAGCGGGGGGAAGAATGAGCAGTTCTTC. This encodes CASSPEGTSGGKNEQFF.

The V call is TRBV29-1, the J call TRBJ1-5; D uncertain. The CDR3 totals 14 residues. In germline, CDR1 is SQVTM, CDR2 ANQGSEA. The V end was cut by 4 bases, the J end by 0 bases, with 10 bases between. This chain's CDR3 is CSVVLVGSNQPQHF. CDR3 coding DNA: TGCAGCGTTGTTTTGGTGGGTAGCAATCAGCCCCAGCATTTT.

The chain has TRBV7-9 and TRBJ2-7; 8 bases match TRBD1. The CDR3 contains 14 residues. With V trimmed by 7 bases and J by 4 bases, 9 bases remained unmatched. Germline CDR1 reads SEHNR; CDR2 reads FQNEAQ (reference sequence). The CDR3 region is CASTPGQGAYEQYF. The CDR3, as DNA: TGTGCCAGCACCCCGGGGCAGGGGGCTTACGAGCAGTACTTC.

The chain carries TRBV10-3 and TRBJ2-1; 11 nucleotides align to TRBD1. CDR1 is ENHRY, CDR2 SYGVKD, per germline. This CDR3 spans 16 amino acids. V gave up 5 bases and J gave up 8 bases; unmatched junction bases: 11. The CDR3 region has the DNA TGTGCCATCAGTACCCGTTCCCCGGGACAGGGGGATGAGCAGTTCTTC. Translation gives CAISTRSPGQGDEQFF.

The V and J genes are TRBV6-5 and TRBJ2-7; D not certain. The V and J ends lost 5 bases and 6 bases respectively, with 14 bases between them. CDR1 is MNHEY and CDR2 is SVGAGI in the germline V gene. The length of the CDR3 is 13 residues. The CDR3 DNA sequence: TGTGCCAGCAGTCCTGATCTCCTTCTCGAGCAGTACTTC. Translation gives CASSPDLLLEQYF.

This chain links TRBV14 with TRBJ2-7; 7 bases match TRBD1. V lost 0 bases to trimming and J lost 1 base; unmatched junction nucleotides: 15. CDR3 length equals 19 residues. Germline CDR1 and CDR2: SGHDN and FVKESK. CDR3 amino acids: CASSQESEGATPGSYEQYF. The CDR3 DNA follows: TGTGCCAGCAGCCAAGAGTCAGAGGGGGCCACCCCGGGGTCCTACGAGCAGTACTTC.

For the CDR3, the DNA is TGTGCCAGCAGACGCGGGGGACTAGCGGGGGGCCCCCAAGAGACCCAGTACTTC. Translating gives CASRRGGLAGGPQETQYF. The V gene is TRBV27, the J gene TRBJ2-5; 15 bases agree with TRBD2. The CDR3 is 18 amino acids. J lost 1 base, V lost 6 bases, and 9 bases had no gene match. Germline V gene sequence: CDR1 MNHEY, CDR2 SMNVEV (reference sequence).

In the case of this clone: Other DNA variants within this sample encode the same CDR3. J is TRBJ1-2 and V is TRBV5-1; TRBD1 matches 10 bases. V was clipped by 4 bases and J by 3 bases; unmatched bases: 3. The length of the CDR3 is 14 residues. Germline V gene lookup returns CDR1 SGHRS and CDR2 YFSETQ. The CDR3 spells CASSSGQGDYGYTF. DNA for the CDR3: TGCGCCAGCAGCAGCGGACAGGGGGACTATGGCTACACCTTC.

J is TRBJ2-5 and V is TRBV5-1; possibly TRBD1 or TRBD2 for D (5 bases each). Germline V gives CDR1 SGHRS, CDR2 YFSETQ. Trimming took off 4 bases at V and 5 bases at J, with 15 bases between the two ends. This CDR3 is built from 14 residues. The CDR3 DNA sequence: TGCGCCAGCAGCCTACGGGACGGGCGGGAGACCCAGTACTTC. Its protein product is CASSLRDGRETQYF. Full variable domain (outside the CDR3, taken from reference TRBV5-1 and TRBJ2-5): KAGVTQTPRYLIKTRGQQVTLSCSPISGHRSVSWYQQTPGQGLQFLFEYFSETQRNKGNFPGRFSGRQFSNSRSEMNVSTLELGDSALYLCASSLRDGRETQYFGPGTRLLVL.

V gene TRBV5-6 combines with J gene TRBJ2-5; D may be TRBD1 or TRBD2 (6 bases each). The germline gives CDR1 SGHDT, CDR2 YYEEEE. V dropped 3 bases and J dropped 1 base, with 19 bases sitting between them. This CDR3 comprises 17 residues. The CDR3 is CASSSAGGREVQETQYF. For the CDR3, the DNA is TGTGCCAGCAGCTCCGCCGGGGGCAGGGAAGTCCAAGAGACCCAGTACTTC.

The chain has TRBV10-1 and TRBJ2-3, with TRBD2 matching 12 bases. There are 16 residues in the CDR3. Germline V lookup: CDR1 WNHNN, CDR2 SYGVQD (reference sequence). V lost 2 bases to trimming and J lost 5 bases; unmatched junction nucleotides: 5. The CDR3 DNA sequence: TGCGCCAGCAGTGAGACTAGCGGGAGGCTTGGAGATACGCAGTATTTT. It translates to CASSETSGRLGDTQYF.

V is TRBV15 and J is TRBJ2-7; weak D call: TRBD2 (5 bases). From germline, CDR1 is LNHNV and CDR2 YYDKDF (reference sequence). This CDR3 contains 14 residues. V dropped 0 bases and J dropped 7 bases, with 13 bases sitting between them. The CDR3 nucleotides are TGTGCCACCAGCAGAGATGAGGGAAGCGGTGAGCAGTACTTC. Amino acids: CATSRDEGSGEQYF.

The chain recombines TRBV5-4 with TRBJ1-6; unclear D gene. V lost 4 bases and J lost 5, with 10 bases in between. The CDR3 extends over 14 amino acids. Germline loops: CDR1 SGHNT, CDR2 YYREEE (reference sequence). CDR3 amino acids: CASSPGRHNSPLHF. The CDR3 nucleotides are TGTGCCAGCAGCCCCGGACGCCATAATTCACCCCTCCACTTT.

Worth noting for this clone: The same CDR3 also results from other DNA sequences found in this sample. The genes are TRBV6-5 and TRBJ1-2; 7 bases fit TRBD1. Germline CDR1 reads MNHEY; CDR2 reads SVGAGI. J was trimmed by 2 bases and V by 5 bases; bases with no gene match: 2. The CDR3 sequence is 13 residues long. CDR3 amino acids: CASSRGQNYGYTF. DNA for the CDR3: TGTGCCAGCAGTCGGGGACAGAACTATGGCTACACCTTC.

CDR3 nucleotides: TGTGCCAGCAGCTTCGGGCAGGGATCCTACAATGAGCAGTTCTTC. It encodes CASSFGQGSYNEQFF. J is TRBJ2-1 and V is TRBV5-8; TRBD1 is a possible D gene (5 bases). The V end was cut by 2 bases, the J end by 1 base, with 10 bases between. Germline CDR1 is SGHTS and CDR2 is YDEGEE. The CDR3 is 15 amino acids.

The chain couples TRBV29-1 to TRBJ2-5, with D possibly being TRBD2 (6 bases). Germline V gives CDR1 SQVTM, CDR2 ANQGSEA. The ends were cut back, 5 bases at V and 4 bases at J, with 14 bases in the middle. The CDR3 length is 13 residues. CDR3 in amino acids: CSVRRAVGETQYF. In nucleotides, the CDR3 is TGCAGCGTTAGGAGGGCGGTTGGAGAGACCCAGTACTTC.

The chain is built from TRBV5-1 and TRBJ2-1; TRBD2 agrees at 9 bases. The CDR3 runs to 16 residues. Germline-derived CDR1 and CDR2 are SGHRS and YFSETQ. V lost 0 bases to trimming and J lost 8 bases; unmatched junction nucleotides: 9. Here the CDR3 reads CASSLEAGGHGDEQFF. As DNA, the CDR3 is TGCGCCAGCAGCTTGGAAGCGGGGGGACACGGCGATGAGCAGTTCTTC.

V is TRBV6-6 and J is TRBJ1-4; D is possibly TRBD1 (5 bases). V gave up 1 base and J gave up 5 bases, with 8 bases separating them. This CDR3 region has 14 residues. Germline values: CDR1 MNHNY, CDR2 SVGAGI (reference sequence). DNA of the CDR3: TGTGCCAGCAGTTACTTCCAGGGAAATGAAAAACTGTTTTTT. This encodes CASSYFQGNEKLFF.

The chain links TRBV6-4 to TRBJ1-5, with TRBD1 as a possible D gene (6 bases). Germline assignment: CDR1 MRHNA and CDR2 SNTAGT. This CDR3 is built from 16 residues. The CDR3 loop is CPQQGQGSSGSQPQHF. The CDR3 coding sequence is TGTCCACAGCAGGGTCAGGGGAGTTCGGGCAGTCAGCCCCAGCATTTT.

The chain's CDR3 is CASSQGDRDLETQYF. The CDR3, as DNA: TGCGCCAGCAGCCAAGGAGACCGGGACTTAGAGACCCAGTACTTC. This chain connects TRBV4-3 to TRBJ2-5, with D possibly TRBD2 on 6 matching bases. The CDR3 is made up of 15 amino acids. Germline V gene data show CDR1 as LGHNA and CDR2 as YSLEER. The V and J ends lost 1 base and 4 bases respectively, with 13 bases between them.

A remark on this clone: This specimen includes other DNA sequences encoding the same CDR3. The genes are TRBV5-1 and TRBJ2-7; D may match TRBD1 or TRBD2 (6 bases each). V lost 0 bases, J lost 4 bases, and 11 bases lay in between. CDR3 length: 14 amino acids. In germline, CDR1 is SGHRS, CDR2 YFSETQ. The CDR3 here is CASSLEQGGYEQYF. As DNA, the CDR3 is TGCGCCAGCAGCTTGGAACAGGGAGGATACGAGCAGTACTTC. The full variable domain, its missing parts supplied by reference TRBV5-1 and TRBJ2-7, is KAGVTQTPRYLIKTRGQQVTLSCSPISGHRSVSWYQQTPGQGLQFLFEYFSETQRNKGNFPGRFSGRQFSNSRSEMNVSTLELGDSALYLCASSLEQGGYEQYFGPGTRLTVT.

The CDR3 here is CASGLVPGELFF. The CDR3 DNA follows: TGTGCTAGTGGTTTGGTCCCGGGAGAACTGTTTTTT. The chain uses TRBV12-5 and TRBJ1-4; D not resolved. Deletions cut 0 bases from V and 12 bases from J, with 8 bases between. Germline V gives CDR1 LGHNT, CDR2 FRNRAP. The CDR3 runs to 12 residues.

The gene calls are TRBV10-3 and TRBJ2-3; D is perhaps TRBD1 (5 bases). Germline-derived CDR1 and CDR2 are ENHRY and SYGVKD. CDR3 length equals 14 residues. The V end lost 10 bases, the J end lost 2 bases, and 16 bases lay between the germline ends. The CDR3 DNA follows: TGTGCCACCCGGGCAGGGCCGAACACAGATACGCAGTATTTT. Protein product: CATRAGPNTDTQYF.

The CDR3 sequence: CASSLEGGAQETQYF. In DNA, the CDR3 is TGTGCCAGCAGCTTAGAGGGGGGGGCACAAGAGACCCAGTACTTC. V gene TRBV11-1 combines with J gene TRBJ2-5, with a weak D call TRBD2 (7 bases). The V and J ends lost 1 base and 2 bases respectively, with 11 bases between them. The CDR3 has 15 amino acids. Germline CDR1 and CDR2: SGHAT and FQDESV (reference sequence).

V gene TRBV6-5 combines with J gene TRBJ2-2; maybe TRBD2 (6 bases). CDR3 length: 15 amino acids. Trimming took 7 bases from V and 6 from J, leaving 18 bases between them. Looked up from germline, CDR1 is MNHEY and CDR2 is SVGAGI. CDR3 amino acids: CASTPGLSGAGELFF. DNA for the CDR3: TGTGCCAGCACCCCGGGACTCTCCGGGGCCGGGGAGCTGTTTTTT.

V is TRBV2 and J is TRBJ2-3; D is unresolved. CDR1 is SNHLY, CDR2 FYNNEI, per germline. The CDR3 totals 16 residues. Trimming stripped 0 bases from V and 6 bases from J, with 16 bases between. CDR3 region: CASSEAVGIYGDTQYF. The CDR3, as DNA: TGTGCCAGCAGTGAAGCGGTAGGGATATATGGGGATACGCAGTATTTT. Drawing the rest from reference TRBV2 and TRBJ2-3, the complete variable domain is EPEVTQTPSHQVTQMGQEVILRCVPISNHLYFYWYRQILGQKVEFLVSFYNNEISEKSEIFDDQFSVERPDGSNFTLKIRSTKLEDSAMYFCASSEAVGIYGDTQYFGPGTRLTVL.

The chain links TRBV21-1 to TRBJ1-1. TRBV21-1 is recorded as a pseudogene. CDR3 length: 14 residues. CDR3 bases: TGTGCCATCGTCCTTTTGGGGGTGAACACTGAAGCTTTCTTT. This sequence encodes CAIVLLGVNTEAFF.